This T cell receptor beta chain was sequenced during a study of T-cell reconstitution after alpha-beta-depleted transplantation in children (TCRdb year 2016). Describing the broader study: Using TCR repertoire profiling, the study quantitatively followed how T-cell immune reconstitution unfolded in children after TCRalphabeta/CD19-depleted allogeneic hematopoietic cell transplantation.

From a lookup of the germline V gene, CDR1 and CDR2 are SGHRS and YFSETQ. Its CDR3 holds 15 amino acids, cysteine through phenylalanine. The CDR3 DNA has 45 bases and is translated from base 1. V is clipped by 2 bases and J by 5 bases, and the sequence between their germline boundaries is 16 bases long. As regards this clonotype: Its target antigen remains unknown. Within one base of it there is no much larger clone, and no base qualities were kept.

Library construction relied on PCR. The instrument was an Illumina HiSeq 2500. To normalize quantification of the TCRbeta repertoire, the TCR libraries were built with molecular barcoding that relied on unique molecular identifiers. TCRdb reprocessing: public reads trimmed at Q25 with fastp, clones called with MiXCR, in-frame beta chains kept. Rows are unified per CDR3 protein, each entry keeping the most common DNA and genes. This sample lists hundreds of thousands of distinct CDR3 sequences; less than 15% were detected once. The ten largest make up over 3.5% of the sample. The V gene is TRBV5-1 and the J gene is TRBJ1-2; tentative D gene TRBD1, with 5 bases matching. The sequence derives from a human donor who donated a stem cell graft to a child with Fanconi anemia. The specimen was PBMCs, collected from the stem cell graft. The bases read TGCGCCAGCAGCTTTACAGGCGACGGGGGATATGGCTACACCTTC. The translation is CASSFTGDGGYGYTF.